This T cell receptor beta chain came from a study of cytomegalovirus exposure and HLA in healthy donors (dated by TCRdb to the late 2010s). Study-level background: In an earlier analysis of under 600 of the donors, around 290 Gb of sequence data and 117 million unique TCR beta sequences from some 170 million T cells were reported. Around 320 gigabases of sequencing data and 78 million or so unique TCR sequences were included in an early release covering roughly 600 HLA-typed donors. Of the approximately 400 genotyped donors, 75% to 85% were placed in the genetic ancestry cluster associated with self-reported Caucasian donors. The study was designed to test whether signatures of past pathogen exposure could be identified by cataloging public T cell receptors. The study profiled the T cell repertoires of 550 to 700 subjects by immunosequencing and related them to cytomegalovirus serostatus. Along with the roughly 670-subject first cohort, a separate validation cohort of 120 different subjects was used. High-throughput TCR immunosequencing, statistical association of individual TCRs with disease status, and machine learning were combined to predict cytomegalovirus infection status. A later analysis re-analyzed previously published TCR beta repertoires from 650 to 800 donors and added high-resolution HLA genotyping to study TCR occurrence patterns. Rather than drawing on any new phenotypic data, the later analysis identified candidate immune exposures from TCR beta sequences and the way those sequences occurred across donors. An earlier analysis of 587 of the donors used high-throughput TCR beta sequencing to judge whether each TCR beta V gene segment behaved as functional or pseudogenic. Alongside the repertoire data, information on donor age, sex, ethnicity and CMV serostatus was compiled. A later genetic analysis used genome-wide SNP genotypes for about three fifths of the 666 donors, treating that subset as a discovery cohort. Every repertoire in the discovery cohort had been generated on one and the same sequencing platform. Both class I and class II loci were covered by HLA typing, at four-digit resolution. Typing coverage differed by locus: A, B, C, DRB1 and DQB1 were typed in about 620-640 donors, DQA1 in around 500, DPA1 in around 580, and DPB1 in roughly 450. Roughly 5 DR-DQ haplotypes were handled as single units for association and clustering, since linkage in the cohort was strong. Across 300 to 400 genotyped donors of the cohort, an average of about 200,000 unique TCR beta nucleotide sequences per donor were sequenced, and roughly 20% of those sequences were non-productive. General findings and caveats noted by the study authors: When HLA alleles, especially DR and DQ, strongly co-occurred, TCR associations were difficult to assign to individual alleles. An association between a missense DCLRE1C variant and V-gene and J-gene trimming of TCR beta chains was found in a later genetic analysis and replicated in an independent cohort. Because the 87-base-pair reads could not distinguish some IMGT-functional V segments, including TRBV6-2 and TRBV6-3, those segments were excluded. In vitro tests confirmed that a few of the cytomegalovirus-associated TCR beta chains recognize cytomegalovirus antigens. A later analysis found that most CMV-associated TCR beta chains appeared HLA-restricted, with HLA associations seemingly driven largely by CMV exposure. Correlated functional status among segregating V segments might be attributable to linkage disequilibrium, but an unknown experimental factor could not be ruled out. In this cohort, only TCR beta chains were sequenced, and detectable features were limited by the absence of alpha or paired-chain data. Cytomegalovirus status was reported to be diagnosed by the classifier with high specificity and sensitivity in both the original and validation cohorts. Roughly uniform sequencing depth across donors was assumed in presence/absence analyses, although this assumption may not hold. While some public TCRs were present in many individuals, most TCR sequences turned up only very rarely across donors. The study gave a list of 150 to 200 TCR beta chains associated with cytomegalovirus. A further reported finding was that TCR beta sequences accurately predicted the HLA-A and HLA-B alleles for most subjects in the first cohort. Immune exposure information for the cohort was limited to CMV serostatus. Broadly in line with IMGT annotations, most TCR beta V segments showed up in productive rearrangements about 87% or about 30% of the time in an earlier analysis of 450 to 600 of the donors. In a later analysis, the rate of TCR association differed among HLA loci, with DRB1 alleles having the most associated TCRs and HLA-C alleles having the fewest. A cluster of highly shared sequence variants was judged likely to represent a technical artifact of the sequencing pipeline. Because HLA typing was unavailable for some donors at each locus, only the typed subset was used in association tests. In a later analysis, several top co-occurrence clusters were reported to appear linked to parvovirus B19, influenza, CMV and Epstein-Barr virus. The authors suggested that the approach could potentially be extended to other disease states and immunological phenotypes. According to a later genetic analysis, donors in an Asian-associated ancestry cluster had fewer N-insertions in productive TCRs than the approximately 700-donor mean. Over 15 rarely observed V segments, including chromosome 9 orphons, were excluded from the earlier analysis of about 600 of the donors because counts were too low. A later analysis found that HLA-associated TCR beta chains were more clonally expanded and had lower generation probabilities than equally common non-associated chains. In a later analysis, 16,951 TCR beta sequences were associated with specific HLA alleles at a false discovery rate of 0.05.

The CDR3 measures 16 amino acids from cysteine to phenylalanine. Kept here is only the CDR3 DNA, which spans 48 bases and is read in frame from base 1. Unmatched junction bases come to 8, with V trimmed by 6 bases and J by 4 bases. The germline V gene gives CDR1 as SNHLY and CDR2 as FYNNEI. The library was made by the immunoSEQ multiplex PCR assay. For the multiplex PCR, a mixture combining 60 forward primers for TCR Vbeta segments and 13 reverse primers for TCR Jbeta segments was used. The CDR3 region of rearranged TCR beta genes was amplified from genomic DNA with a multiplex PCR assay. The Illumina HiSeq System was used to sequence the amplified TCR beta libraries as 87-base-pair reads. The paper's processing steps were these. A later analysis counted tens of millions of unique TCR beta chains across the 500 to 850 repertoires, and roughly 10 million of these chains were shared by at least two donors. Raw reads were error-corrected and collapsed into unique sequences by a nearest-neighbor algorithm in which closely related sequences were merged to remove PCR and sequencing errors. Alignment of CDR3 sequences to IMGT reference sequences was used to assign V, D and J gene segments. Each retained sequence needed at least a six-nucleotide match to both a V gene segment and a J gene segment. Rearrangements were classified as productive when the CDR3 lacked stop codons and remained in frame with V and J, and all other rearrangements were classified as non-productive. Following IMGT convention, CDR3 was defined as the stretch from the second conserved V-encoded cysteine to the conserved J-encoded phenylalanine. The earlier analysis of about 640 of the donors excluded any sequence lacking an unambiguous match to a single V gene segment. An earlier analysis of 500 to 700 of the donors classified V segments as functional when productive rearrangements were above 56.7% and as segregating when the standard deviation between donors was above 5%. A statistical classification framework was built to diagnose cytomegalovirus status from the catalog of TCR beta chain sequences. A later analysis assigned V and J genes by comparing TCR nucleotide sequences with IMGT/GENE-DB human TR gene sequences. A later analysis assigned CDR3 sequences and most-parsimonious VDJ recombination scenarios with the TCRdist pipeline. A later analysis defined each TCR beta chain by its CDR3 amino acid sequence plus V-gene family, and excluded reads lacking a unique V-gene family. As a way to deal with suspected cross-contamination and a sequencing artifact, a later analysis dropped approximately 590 nucleotide sequences that were highly shared and had low generation probability. For each public chain, a later analysis derived a clonal expansion index from normalized ranks of inferred template counts within each repertoire. In a later analysis, generation probabilities were computed using a VDJ recombination model fitted to out-of-frame rearrangements, and the results were checked against IGoR. In a later analysis, hypergeometric tests were used to score TCR-TCR, TCR-HLA and TCR-CMV co-occurrence, with a repertoire-size bias correction applied to TCR pairs. False discovery rates were estimated in a later analysis by permuting HLA or CMV assignments 20 times. In a later analysis, co-occurring TCRs were grouped using DBSCAN, and TCRdist sequence similarity was added for clustering within HLA-allele-positive subsets. For co-occurrence clustering, repertoires with fewer than 30,000 or more than 120,000 public chains were excluded, along with several repertoires with anomalous nucleotide sharing. As stored in TCRdb, this immuneACCESS dataset retains in-frame rearrangements with V and J assigned. A fraction of the clones does not appear; measured against another copy, unresolved V genes explain less than half of the discrepancy, and the remainder lacks a known reason. V, J and clone size were drawn from that table, and D and trimming were deduced from the DNA. The sample table holds 130,000 or so clones, of which over 60% were seen once. Around 1.8% of the sample is taken by the ten largest.

In total, roughly 670 healthy bone marrow donors made up the cohort. At the time of sampling, every cohort member was nominally healthy, though immune exposures that went unrecorded were likely present. The donor was CMV seropositive and belonged to the group of more than 250 seropositive cohort members. A peripheral blood sample was collected from each donor, and TCR beta sequencing was performed on peripheral blood mononuclear cells. Genomic DNA was extracted from the blood cell samples with the Qiagen DNeasy Blood Extraction Kit. As for this clone: Its antigen remains undetermined. Per-base quality was not reported, and no clone a single base away is much larger than it.

Recombination linked TRBV2 to TRBJ2-5; TRBD2 aligns with 13 central bases. This clonotype originated in a female donor in good health and CMV-seropositive. Sequenced: PBMCs. The CDR3 loop reads CASSATSGGASETQYF. The sequenced DNA is TGTGCCAGCAGCGCAACTAGCGGGGGGGCCTCAGAGACCCAGTACTTC.